This is a list of T cell receptor beta chains from one sample in a study of blood T cell repertoires in COVID-19. The method was immunoSEQ multiplex PCR; TCRdb's version includes in-frame clones alone and lacks a portion of them. The table has fewer than 650,000 clones, 85% to 90% seen once; the top ten hold roughly 8%. Material for sequencing was peripheral blood. These receptors came from a woman aged 45-65 years with COVID-19, enrolled during active disease. The conserved cysteine and the conserved F or W are not part of the CDR3 here. Clone size is stated in some rows and not others, as once, few, many or a class when expanded.

cdr3_aa clone_size j_call v_call
SVEEGREAF - TRBJ1-1 TRBV29-1
ASSLEAGISEQY - TRBJ2-7 TRBV5-1
ASSLGLTLYNEQF - TRBJ2-1 TRBV11-2
ASSTTAGNHHT - TRBJ1-2 TRBV6-6
ASRTGRHDSPLH - TRBJ1-6 TRBV2
ASSIGGADTGELF - TRBJ2-2 TRBV19
ASSYAEGVNEKLF - TRBJ1-4 TRBV5-1
SVGQPNYGYT - TRBJ1-2 TRBV29-1
SAGQLALKF - TRBJ2-1 TRBV20-1
ASSPRGLYEQY - TRBJ2-7 TRBV14
SATGTGQTGELF - TRBJ2-2 TRBV29-1
ASSLVSGVSGEKLF - TRBJ1-4 TRBV5-6
ASSISQGEQPQH - TRBJ1-5 TRBV27
ASSPLSGGREQY - TRBJ2-7 TRBV6-5
ASSLDGRAYNEQF once TRBJ2-1 TRBV5-1
ASGRGQGSSPLH - TRBJ1-6 TRBV12-5
ASSRGTGAALY - TRBJ2-5 TRBV5-6
ASSSGTANEQF - TRBJ2-1 TRBV2
ASSLKDRGGAF - TRBJ1-1 TRBV12-3/TRBV12-4
ASSEGRIKNTEAF few TRBJ1-1 TRBV6-1
ASSLDGTGVPGELF - TRBJ2-2 TRBV5-1
SARDGEQY - TRBJ2-7 TRBV20-1
ASSTFPGQPQH - TRBJ1-5 TRBV19
ASSHGRGPTTDTQY - TRBJ2-3 TRBV6-6
ASSESYTEAF - TRBJ1-1 TRBV10-2
ASSVEAGSLDEQY - TRBJ2-7 TRBV9
ASSLDWTGNSPLH - TRBJ1-6 TRBV5-1
ASGLVQGGGYT - TRBJ1-2 TRBV12-5
ASSDRADYGYT - TRBJ1-2 TRBV4-1
AWGGLRTDTQY - TRBJ2-3 TRBV30
ASSIGANADTQY once TRBJ2-3 TRBV19
ATLLAGERLSYEQY - TRBJ2-7 TRBV21-1
ASSFLAADTQY - TRBJ2-3 TRBV11-2
ASSPPVGAEAF - TRBJ1-1 TRBV4-1
ASSLARSQETQY - TRBJ2-5 TRBV27
ASSQVAGVSTGELF - TRBJ2-2 TRBV14
ASSLTGADYGYT once TRBJ1-2 TRBV5-6
ASSLGGAEGGNTIY - TRBJ1-3 TRBV28
ASRSGYGNIQY - TRBJ2-4 TRBV12-3/TRBV12-4
AWRSLGSGGLNEQF - TRBJ2-1 TRBV30
ASSAKRGVYNEQF - TRBJ2-1 TRBV4-1
ASSRLAGVDTQY few TRBJ2-3 TRBV19
ASSQAAGTGYEQY - TRBJ2-7 TRBV4-1
ATSPLWPPGDEQF - TRBJ2-1 TRBV24-1
ASGTGRDTQY - TRBJ2-3 TRBV5-6
ASSESGQGMAF once TRBJ1-1 TRBV10-1
ASQGGVSTDTQY once TRBJ2-3 TRBV2
ASSVGGLTNEKLF - TRBJ1-4 TRBV9